The 14 T cell receptor beta chains in this list originate from one sample, sequenced in a study of T cells in Graves' hyperthyroidism and ophthalmopathy. The investigators amplified TCR beta CDR3 regions from RNA transcripts. When the TCR CDR3 underwent first-round RT-PCR, the HTBI primer set was used. TCRdb used MiXCR to reprocess the multiplex PCR reads, holding one entry per CDR3 protein. The sample has fewer than 350,000 distinct CDR3 sequences, approximately 22% seen once; the top ten hold about 50%. The sequenced sample consisted of blood. The receptor set was obtained from a woman aged 45-65 years with Graves' hyperthyroidism.

This clonotype appeared many times. The chain employs TRBV2 and TRBJ2-2; D not certain. V shed 4 bases and J shed 1 base, with 10 bases lying between them. CDR1 is SNHLY, CDR2 FYNNEI, per germline. This CDR3 contains 15 residues. As DNA, the CDR3 is TGTGCCAGCAGTGGATTCCTGGGGAACACCGGGGAGCTGTTTTTT. It yields the protein CASSGFLGNTGELFF.

This clonotype appeared many times. The rearrangement links TRBV28 to TRBJ2-7; 7 bases match TRBD1. Per the germline V gene, CDR1 is MDHEN and CDR2 is SYDVKM. V was clipped by 2 bases and J by 5 bases; unmatched bases: 9. The CDR3 has 15 amino acids. The CDR3 DNA is TGTGCCAGCAGTTTAAAGGTCACAGGGGTCGACGAGCAGTACTTC. It translates to CASSLKVTGVDEQYF.

The chain has TRBV4-1 and TRBJ1-4; D gene uncertain. From germline, CDR1 is MGHRA and CDR2 YSYEKL. There are 16 residues in the CDR3. Trimming took 0 bases from V and 3 from J, leaving 11 bases between them. CDR3 DNA sequence: TGCGCCAGCAGCCAAGATAAGGCAGTGGCTAATGAAAAACTGTTTTTT. Translated: CASSQDKAVANEKLFF.

This clonotype was picked up many times. The DNA of the CDR3 is TGTGCCGGCTACACAGAGGTAGGAGAGACCCAGTACTTC. Translation gives CAGYTEVGETQYF. The chain has TRBV30 and TRBJ2-5; D gene unclear. The CDR3 covers 13 residues. The germline V gene encodes CDR1 GTSNPN and CDR2 SVGIG (reference sequence). V was shortened by 8 bases and J by 4 bases, with 17 bases between the two germline ends.

This clonotype was detected ten times or more. This chain connects TRBV20-1 to TRBJ2-5, with 8 bases lining up with TRBD2. This CDR3 spans 17 amino acids. The trim removed 6 bases at V and 5 bases at J, leaving 20 bases unmatched. The V gene's germline CDR1 is DFQATT and CDR2 SNEGSKA (reference sequence). The CDR3 DNA reads TGCAGTGCCACGAGGCTGACTAGCGTACTATCATCGGAGACCCAGTACTTC. It specifies CSATRLTSVLSSETQYF.

The chain carries TRBV28 and TRBJ2-7; D ambiguous. The V gene's germline CDR1 is MDHEN and CDR2 SYDVKM. The CDR3 runs 13 residues. V lost 4 bases to trimming and J lost 0 bases, with 7 bases between them. CDR3 loop: CASSYGNSYEQYF. The DNA for the CDR3 is TGTGCCAGCAGTTATGGCAACTCCTACGAGCAGTACTTC.

The table lists this clonotype with many counts. Germline is not matched at one junction end, which may reflect a read error. The J gene is TRBJ1-1, the V gene TRBV7-9; D is uncertain. This CDR3 spans 14 amino acids. The germline V gene has CDR1 SEHNR and CDR2 FQNEAQ (reference sequence). The CDR3, as DNA: TGTGCCAGCAGTTTAGTTGGCCTGAACACTGAAGCTTTCTTT. As protein: CASSLVGLNTEAFF.

This clonotype showed up many times. The chain couples TRBV20-1 to TRBJ1-5; a possible D gene is TRBD1 (6 bases). The V and J ends lost 4 bases and 7 bases respectively, with 17 bases between them. CDR3 length equals 14 residues. Looked up from germline, CDR1 is DFQATT and CDR2 is SNEGSKA (reference sequence). The CDR3: CSATNNRERQPQHF. The CDR3, as DNA: TGCAGTGCTACAAACAACAGGGAACGGCAGCCCCAGCATTTT.

This clonotype was counted a few times. An end of the junction does not agree with germline; a read error may underlie this. This chain joins TRBV5-4 and TRBJ2-2; possible D gene TRBD1, 6 bases. CDR1 SGHNT and CDR2 YYREEE come from the germline V gene (reference sequence). The CDR3 is made up of 15 amino acids. In DNA form, the CDR3 reads TGTGCCAGCAGCCTACAGGGTTTGAACACTGGGGAGCTGTTTTTT. Translating it yields CASSLQGLNTGELFF.

In its sample, this clonotype was seen a few times. The chain uses TRBV5-1 and TRBJ2-5; D possibly uses TRBD1 or TRBD2 (6 bases each). The CDR3 has 15 amino acids. Trimming took 4 bases from V and 4 from J, leaving 17 bases between them. Germline V lookup: CDR1 SGHRS, CDR2 YFSETQ. DNA for the CDR3: TGCGCCAGCAGCCAACAAGGGGGGCTGGGAGAGACCCAGTACTTC. The encoded protein is CASSQQGGLGETQYF.

There are a few counts of this clonotype. The chain has TRBV9 and TRBJ1-2; no definite D call. CDR3 size: 14 residues. Between the trimmed V and J ends, which lost 2 bases and 3 bases, there was a span of 11 bases. Germline V gene data show CDR1 as SGDLS and CDR2 as YYNGEE. Written as DNA, the CDR3 is TGTGCCAGCAGCGTTTCGGAGGGCTACTATGGCTACACCTTC. Translated: CASSVSEGYYGYTF.

A remark on this clonotype: Given a much more abundant clone one base away, this may be a read error. The V call is TRBV13, the J call TRBJ2-7; D is uncertain. The CDR3 sequence is 14 residues long. Germline V lookup: CDR1 PRHDT, CDR2 FYEKMQ (reference sequence). V was pared by 4 bases and J by 0 bases, with 10 bases between. CDR3: CASSYHESSYEQYF. DNA for the CDR3: TGTGCCAGCAGCTACCACGAAAGCTCCTACGAGCAGTACTTC.

Many counts were recorded for this clonotype. The V and J genes are TRBV2 and TRBJ2-1; TRBD2 matches at 11 bases. V trimming: 6 bases; J trimming: 3 bases; junction bases outside the gene matches: 7. CDR3 length: 16 residues. Germline V gene sequence: CDR1 SNHLY, CDR2 FYNNEI. CDR3 sequence: CASRTSGAQHYNEQFF. CDR3 nucleotides: TGTGCCAGCAGGACTAGCGGGGCCCAACACTACAATGAGCAGTTCTTC.

This clonotype occurred a few times. The chain uses TRBV10-1 and TRBJ2-3; 7 bases match TRBD1. With 2 bases clipped from V and 8 bases from J, the junction kept 7 bases outside the gene matches. This CDR3 spans 14 amino acids. Looked up from germline, CDR1 is WNHNN and CDR2 is SYGVQD (reference sequence). The CDR3 DNA sequence: TGCGCCAGCAGTGAGAGGGGGCCCCTCGGTACGCAGTATTTT. Amino acids: CASSERGPLGTQYF.